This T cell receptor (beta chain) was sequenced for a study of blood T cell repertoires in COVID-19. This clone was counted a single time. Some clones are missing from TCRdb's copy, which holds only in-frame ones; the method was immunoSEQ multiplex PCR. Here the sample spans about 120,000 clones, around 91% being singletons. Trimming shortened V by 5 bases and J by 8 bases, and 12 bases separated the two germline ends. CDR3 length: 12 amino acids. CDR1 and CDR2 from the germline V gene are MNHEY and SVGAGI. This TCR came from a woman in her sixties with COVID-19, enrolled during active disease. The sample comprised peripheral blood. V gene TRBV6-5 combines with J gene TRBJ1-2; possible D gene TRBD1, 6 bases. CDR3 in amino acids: CASSQGSSGYTF. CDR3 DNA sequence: TGTGCCAGCAGTCAGGGGAGTAGCGGCTACACCTTC.